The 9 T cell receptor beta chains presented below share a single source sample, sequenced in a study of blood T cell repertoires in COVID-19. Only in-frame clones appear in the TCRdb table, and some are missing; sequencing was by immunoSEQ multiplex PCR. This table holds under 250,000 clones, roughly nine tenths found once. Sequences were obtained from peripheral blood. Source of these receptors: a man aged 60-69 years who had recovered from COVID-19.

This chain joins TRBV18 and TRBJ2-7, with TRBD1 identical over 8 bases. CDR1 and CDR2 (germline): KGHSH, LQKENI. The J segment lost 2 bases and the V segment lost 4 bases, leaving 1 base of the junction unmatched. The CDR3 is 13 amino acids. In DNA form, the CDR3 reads TGTGCCAGCTCACGGGGACAGGCCTACGAGCAGTACTTC. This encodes CASSRGQAYEQYF.

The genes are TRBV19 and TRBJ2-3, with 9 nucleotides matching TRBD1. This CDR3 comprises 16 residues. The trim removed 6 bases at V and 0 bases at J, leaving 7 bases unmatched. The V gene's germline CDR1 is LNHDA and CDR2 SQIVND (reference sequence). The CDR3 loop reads CASRSAGTGSTDTQYF. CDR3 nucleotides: TGTGCCAGTAGATCAGCCGGGACAGGGAGCACAGATACGCAGTATTTT.

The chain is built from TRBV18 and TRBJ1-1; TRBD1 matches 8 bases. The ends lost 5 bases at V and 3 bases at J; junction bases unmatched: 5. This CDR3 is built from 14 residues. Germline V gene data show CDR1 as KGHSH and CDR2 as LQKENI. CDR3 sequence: CASSIGQGDTEAFF. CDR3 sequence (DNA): TGTGCCAGCTCAATTGGACAGGGAGACACTGAAGCTTTCTTT.

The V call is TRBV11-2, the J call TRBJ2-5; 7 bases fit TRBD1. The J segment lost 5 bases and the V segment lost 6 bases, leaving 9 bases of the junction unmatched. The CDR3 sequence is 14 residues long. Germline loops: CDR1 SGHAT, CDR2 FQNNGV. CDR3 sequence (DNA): TGTGCCAGCAGGCCGAAGGGGGCAGAGGAGACCCAGTACTTC. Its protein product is CASRPKGAEETQYF.

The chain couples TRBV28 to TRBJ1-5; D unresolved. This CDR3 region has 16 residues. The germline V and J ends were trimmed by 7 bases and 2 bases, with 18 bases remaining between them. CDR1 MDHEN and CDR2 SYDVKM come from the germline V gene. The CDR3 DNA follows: TGTGCCAGCACCCCCCGACGGGGAATGGGCAATCAGCCCCAGCATTTT. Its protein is CASTPRRGMGNQPQHF.

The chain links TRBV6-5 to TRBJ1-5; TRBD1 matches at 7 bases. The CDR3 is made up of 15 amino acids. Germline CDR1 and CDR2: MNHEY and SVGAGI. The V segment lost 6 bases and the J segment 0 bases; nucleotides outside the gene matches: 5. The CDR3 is CASRTGASSNQPQHF. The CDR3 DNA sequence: TGTGCCAGCAGAACAGGGGCGAGTAGCAATCAGCCCCAGCATTTT.

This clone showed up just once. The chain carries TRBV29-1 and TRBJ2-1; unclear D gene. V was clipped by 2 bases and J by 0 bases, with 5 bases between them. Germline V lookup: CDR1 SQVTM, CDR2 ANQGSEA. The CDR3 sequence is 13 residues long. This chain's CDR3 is CSVESSSYNEQFF. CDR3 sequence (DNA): TGCAGCGTTGAAAGTAGCTCCTACAATGAGCAGTTCTTC.

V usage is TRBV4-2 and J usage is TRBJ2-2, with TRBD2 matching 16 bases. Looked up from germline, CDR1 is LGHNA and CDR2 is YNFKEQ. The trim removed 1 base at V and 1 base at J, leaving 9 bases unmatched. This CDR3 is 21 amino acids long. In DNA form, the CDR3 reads TGTGCCAGCAGCCAAGCCCCGGGACTAGCGGGAGGGCCGCGGAACACCGGGGAGCTGTTTTTT. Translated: CASSQAPGLAGGPRNTGELFF.

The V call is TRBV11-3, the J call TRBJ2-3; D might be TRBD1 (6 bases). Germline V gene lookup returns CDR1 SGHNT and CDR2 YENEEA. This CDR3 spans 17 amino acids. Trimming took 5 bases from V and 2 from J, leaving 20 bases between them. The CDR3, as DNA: TGTGCCAGCAGCCTCCGCCGGGACACAAGGGACACAGATACGCAGTATTTT. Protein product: CASSLRRDTRDTDTQYF.